This TCR beta chain derives from a study of control samples from healthy donors and cancer patients. This table comes from immunoSEQ multiplex PCR, and its TCRdb copy is limited to in-frame clones, with some not included. The sample has 65,000 to 90,000 clones, around 87% seen once. CDR1 and CDR2 (germline): PRHDT, FYEKMQ (reference sequence). J gave up 3 bases and V 5 bases, and 14 bases lay outside the gene matches. The CDR3 totals 17 residues. The sequenced sample consisted of blood. J is TRBJ1-1 and V is TRBV13; 8 bases fit TRBD1. The sequence was collected from a man in his forties or fifties in good health. In DNA form, the CDR3 reads TGTGCCAGCAGCGCTGGGACAGGCCCGGGGGGGGACACTGAAGCTTTCTTT. Protein: CASSAGTGPGGDTEAFF.